The clone carrying this T cell receptor (beta chain) was seen once. Its specificity is not known. V was cut by 2 bases and J by 3 bases, with 4 bases left in between. The CDR3 extends over 12 amino acids. Germline CDR1 is SNHLY and CDR2 is FYNNEI. The source of the sample is a study of a mutant IDH1 vaccine in newly diagnosed glioma. For the study at large: Radiotherapy alone preceded vaccination by 4-6 weeks; alternatively, vaccination started with temozolomide cycles. Every participant had undergone radiotherapy, temozolomide, or both before, and most underwent both. General study points: Pseudoprogression looked unconnected to shifts in top peripheral T cell clonotypes.

Indicated time point: week 47, end of study. The investigators gave 300 ug of mutant IDH1 20-mer peptide in each vaccine dose, together with topical imiquimod. Assay used: immunoSEQ multiplex PCR; TCRdb lists only in-frame clones, some missing. The sample has tens of thousands of clones; 65% to 90% are singletons. Sequenced material: PBMCs, taken from a glioma patient whose treatment included an IDH1 peptide vaccine. This TCR came from a man younger than 35 with glioma. Some clones in this sample may be carry-over from other donors' samples. The chain joins TRBV2 to TRBJ1-2; D is uncertain. The CDR3 nucleotides read TGTGCCAGCAGTGAACGGGACTATGGCTACACCTTC. The encoded protein is CASSERDYGYTF.